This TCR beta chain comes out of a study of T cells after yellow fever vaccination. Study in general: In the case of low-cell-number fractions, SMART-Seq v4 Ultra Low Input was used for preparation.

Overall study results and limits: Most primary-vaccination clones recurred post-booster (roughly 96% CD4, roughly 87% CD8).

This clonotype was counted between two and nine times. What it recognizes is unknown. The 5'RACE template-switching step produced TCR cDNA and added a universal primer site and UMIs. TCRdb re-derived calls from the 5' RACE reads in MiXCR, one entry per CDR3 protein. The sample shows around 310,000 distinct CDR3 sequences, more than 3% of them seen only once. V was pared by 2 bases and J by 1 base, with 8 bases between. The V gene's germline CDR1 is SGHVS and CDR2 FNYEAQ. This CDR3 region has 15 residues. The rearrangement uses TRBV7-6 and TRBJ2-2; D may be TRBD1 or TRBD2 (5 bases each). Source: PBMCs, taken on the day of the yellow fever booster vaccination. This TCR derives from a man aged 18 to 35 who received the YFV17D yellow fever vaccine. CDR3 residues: CASSLRGENTGELFF. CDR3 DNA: TGTGCCAGCAGCTTAAGGGGAGAGAACACCGGGGAGCTGTTTTTT.